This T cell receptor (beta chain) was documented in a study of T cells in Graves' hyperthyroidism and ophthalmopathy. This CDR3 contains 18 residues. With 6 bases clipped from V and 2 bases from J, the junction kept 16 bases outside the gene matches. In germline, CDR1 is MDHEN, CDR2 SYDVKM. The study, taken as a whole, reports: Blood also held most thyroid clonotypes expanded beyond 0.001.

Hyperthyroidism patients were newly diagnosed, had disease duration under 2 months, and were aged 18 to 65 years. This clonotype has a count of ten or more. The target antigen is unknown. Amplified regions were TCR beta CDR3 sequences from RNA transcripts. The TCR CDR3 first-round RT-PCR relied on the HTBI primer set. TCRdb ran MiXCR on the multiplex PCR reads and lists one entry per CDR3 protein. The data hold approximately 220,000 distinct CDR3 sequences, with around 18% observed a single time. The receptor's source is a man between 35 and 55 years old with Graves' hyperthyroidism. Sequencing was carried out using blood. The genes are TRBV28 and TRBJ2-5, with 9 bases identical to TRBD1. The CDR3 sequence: CASSGGKQGASAQETQYF. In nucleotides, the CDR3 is TGTGCCAGCAGCGGGGGGAAACAGGGGGCGTCTGCACAAGAGACCCAGTACTTC.